One sample yielded the 23 T cell receptor beta chains listed below, sequenced in a study of vaccination and CD4 T cells after COVID-19. Oncomine TCR Beta short-read sequencing was applied to DNA from cultured CD4+ T cells. In TCRdb, the PCR reads were re-called with MiXCR into one record per CDR3 protein. The table shows around 21,000 distinct CDR3 sequences, with less than 55% occurring only once. Antigens of these TCRs are unknown. Treatment given: roughly nine-day PBMC culture with coronavirus spike peptide pools or control peptides (ViraFEST assay). The sequencing sample was made of CD4+ T cells from blood, cultured in vitro. These TCRs come from a human donor who had recovered from COVID-19.

The V call is TRBV7-9, the J call TRBJ1-3, with D possibly TRBD1 on 6 matching bases. V was shortened by 5 bases and J by 2 bases, with 7 bases between the two germline ends. This CDR3 is built from 13 residues. Per the germline V gene, CDR1 is SEHNR and CDR2 is FQNEAQ (reference sequence). The CDR3 DNA is TGTGCCAGCAGCCAGGGGACTGGAAACACCATATATTTT. Encoded protein: CASSQGTGNTIYF.

This chain links TRBV25-1 with TRBJ1-2; D perhaps matches TRBD1 (5 bases). Germline loops: CDR1 MGHDK, CDR2 SYGVNS. The V gene lost 5 bases and the J gene lost 3 bases, with 10 bases spanning the gap. The CDR3 is 13 residues long. The CDR3 region is CASSRGEDYGYTF. Here the CDR3 DNA reads TGTGCCAGCAGTAGGGGAGAGGACTATGGCTACACCTTC.

This clonotype was picked up a small number of times. The V call is TRBV20-1, the J call TRBJ2-3; weak D call: TRBD2 (5 bases). V lost 0 bases, J lost 6 bases, and 19 bases lay in between. Germline V gene lookup returns CDR1 DFQATT and CDR2 SNEGSKA (reference sequence). This CDR3 is 16 amino acids long. The CDR3 DNA is TGCAGTGCTAGAGATTTCGGACGAGCGGCCGCCGATACGCAGTATTTT. Translated, it gives CSARDFGRAAADTQYF.

This rearrangement joins TRBV2 to TRBJ1-1; a weak D match, TRBD1 (6 bases). The V gene lost 0 bases and the J gene lost 2 bases, with 10 bases spanning the gap. Germline CDR1 and CDR2: SNHLY and FYNNEI. CDR3 length equals 15 residues. The CDR3 loop is CASSEATGRNTEAFF. CDR3 nucleotides: TGTGCCAGCAGTGAAGCGACAGGCCGAAACACTGAAGCTTTCTTT.

The chain combines TRBV30 with TRBJ1-2, with 7 positions matching TRBD1. J was trimmed by 7 bases and V by 0 bases; bases with no gene match: 5. This CDR3 is built from 13 residues. Germline CDR1 and CDR2: GTSNPN and SVGIG (reference sequence). CDR3 amino acids: CAWSVRGGVGYTF. CDR3 nucleotides: TGTGCCTGGAGTGTACGAGGGGGCGTTGGCTACACCTTC.

As concerns this clonotype: One end of the junction varies from germline; a read error may be responsible. The chain carries TRBV6-4 and TRBJ2-2; 11 bases are a match to TRBD1. Germline V gene data show CDR1 as MRHNA and CDR2 as SNTAGT. The CDR3 is 15 amino acids. The CDR3 bases are TGTGCCAGCAGTGAGGGACAGGGGGACACCGAGGAGCTGTTTTTT. This translates into CASSEGQGDTEELFF.

In its sample, this clonotype was seen a few times. The chain carries TRBV19 and TRBJ1-5, with 7 bases aligning to TRBD1. The trim removed 1 base at V and 5 bases at J, leaving 2 bases unmatched. CDR3 length: 14 residues. CDR1 and CDR2 from the germline V gene are LNHDA and SQIVND (reference sequence). In DNA form, the CDR3 reads TGTGCCAGTAGTATAGGACAGGGTTATCAGCCCCAGCATTTT. Residues: CASSIGQGYQPQHF.

In this sample, this clonotype turned up a few times. The V gene is TRBV11-2, the J gene TRBJ2-5; 12 bases line up with TRBD2. The CDR3 sequence is 15 residues long. The J segment lost 7 bases and the V segment lost 5 bases, leaving 8 bases of the junction unmatched. Germline V gene lookup returns CDR1 SGHAT and CDR2 FQNNGV. DNA of the CDR3: TGTGCCAGCAGCACAGGACTAGCGGGGCGTGGGACCCAGTACTTC. It translates to CASSTGLAGRGTQYF.

Only a few counts were recorded for this clonotype. J is TRBJ2-3 and V is TRBV24-1; TRBD2 might be the D (6 bases). Germline V lookup: CDR1 KGHDR, CDR2 SFDVKD. The CDR3 is 11 amino acids. V dropped 9 bases and J dropped 10 bases, with 13 bases sitting between them. CDR3 protein: CATGGVLPQYF. The CDR3 coding sequence is TGTGCCACCGGAGGGGTCCTCCCGCAGTATTTT.

The chain employs TRBV10-3 and TRBJ1-2; 7 bases line up with TRBD1. The V and J ends lost 10 bases and 4 bases, in that order; junction bases with no gene match: 6. This CDR3 is built from 12 residues. Germline V gene data show CDR1 as ENHRY and CDR2 as SYGVKD. The CDR3 here is CATRGYGYGYTF. Written as DNA, the CDR3 is TGTGCCACCAGGGGGTACGGCTATGGCTACACCTTC.

This clonotype showed up just a few times. The chain couples TRBV4-3 to TRBJ1-5, with 10 bases identical to TRBD1. This CDR3 has 17 amino acids. Germline V lookup: CDR1 LGHNA, CDR2 YSLEER. Losses at the gene ends were 4 bases for V and 0 bases for J; bases not matched to a gene: 6. CDR3 DNA: TGCGCCAGCAGCCCGGGGACAGGGGCAGGTAGCAATCAGCCCCAGCATTTT. It is translated as CASSPGTGAGSNQPQHF.

The chain carries TRBV18 and TRBJ1-4; no clear D. V lost 5 bases and J 5 bases, leaving 9 bases between the germline ends. Germline-derived CDR1 and CDR2 are KGHSH and LQKENI. The CDR3 sequence is 13 residues long. CDR3 sequence (DNA): TGTGCCAGCTCAGCGGGAACCAATGAAAAACTGTTTTTT. Translating it yields CASSAGTNEKLFF.

The rearrangement uses TRBV20-1 and TRBJ2-3; 8 bases fit TRBD2. The V segment lost 0 bases and the J segment 1 base; nucleotides outside the gene matches: 6. CDR3 length: 16 residues. Germline loops: CDR1 DFQATT, CDR2 SNEGSKA (reference sequence). Written as DNA, the CDR3 is TGCAGTGCTAGAGATCTGGCGGGGGGACGCACAGATACGCAGTATTTT. It translates to CSARDLAGGRTDTQYF.

The CDR3 loop reads CASSKGNRGSYEQYF. DNA of the CDR3: TGTGCCAGCAGCAAAGGGAACAGGGGATCCTACGAGCAGTACTTC. This rearrangement joins TRBV21-1 to TRBJ2-7; the table gives TRBD1 as D, unverified against the DNA. TRBV21-1 counts as a pseudogene. This CDR3 is 15 amino acids long.

The rearrangement uses TRBV5-4 and TRBJ1-5; tentatively, D is TRBD1 (5 bases). Germline V gene lookup returns CDR1 SGHNT and CDR2 YYREEE (reference sequence). The CDR3 covers 14 residues. The V gene lost 0 bases and the J gene lost 4 bases, with 8 bases spanning the gap. CDR3 protein: CASSLGGTNQPQHF. The DNA for the CDR3 is TGTGCCAGCAGCTTGGGGGGCACTAATCAGCCCCAGCATTTT.

This clonotype turned up a few times. The rearrangement joins TRBV20-1 to TRBJ1-5; D is ambiguous. The CDR3 length is 19 residues. V was shortened by 0 bases and J by 4 bases, with 25 bases between the two germline ends. Germline CDR1 reads DFQATT; CDR2 reads SNEGSKA (reference sequence). CDR3 loop: CSARDRLQNSGLRNQPQHF. The CDR3 nucleotides are TGCAGTGCTAGAGATCGGCTCCAGAACTCAGGACTCCGAAATCAGCCCCAGCATTTT.

This clonotype turned up a few times. The rearrangement links TRBV5-6 to TRBJ1-2, with a weak D call TRBD1 (6 bases). CDR3 size: 13 residues. Per germline, CDR1 SGHDT and CDR2 YYEEEE. Between the trimmed V and J ends, which lost 4 bases and 4 bases, there was a span of 11 bases. CDR3 amino acids: CASSPTGLYGYTF. For the CDR3, the DNA is TGTGCCAGCAGCCCTACAGGGCTCTATGGCTACACCTTC.

J is TRBJ1-5 and V is TRBV10-3; possible D gene TRBD1, 5 bases. CDR3 length: 15 residues. CDR1 is ENHRY and CDR2 is SYGVKD in the germline V gene. The germline V and J ends were trimmed by 11 bases and 4 bases, with 21 bases remaining between them. CDR3 in DNA: TGTGCCGCGGGGCCGGGAGAACGCAAAAATCAGCCCCAGCATTTT. It specifies CAAGPGERKNQPQHF.

The chain carries TRBV6-1 and TRBJ2-5, with D possibly matching TRBD1 (6 bases). The length of the CDR3 is 14 residues. Trimming left V 6 bases short and J 4 bases short, with 15 bases between. Germline assignment: CDR1 MNHNS and CDR2 SASEGT. The CDR3 sequence: CASRTGFSVETQYF. In DNA, the CDR3 is TGTGCCAGCAGGACAGGTTTCTCGGTAGAGACCCAGTACTTC.

This clonotype was detected only a few times. The CDR3 DNA sequence: TGTGCCAGCAGTGAGGAGCGGGAAACGCAGTATTTT. Translating gives CASSEERETQYF. V usage is TRBV2 and J usage is TRBJ2-3, with TRBD2 matching over 7 bases. CDR3 length equals 12 residues. Germline V gene lookup returns CDR1 SNHLY and CDR2 FYNNEI. Losses at the gene ends were 3 bases for V and 9 bases for J; bases not matched to a gene: 3.

V is TRBV7-2 and J is TRBJ2-3; 11 bases agree with TRBD2. Germline V gene lookup returns CDR1 SGHTA and CDR2 FQGNSA. Losses at the gene ends were 5 bases for V and 2 bases for J; bases not matched to a gene: 3. The CDR3 consists of 15 residues. For the CDR3, the DNA is TGTGCCAGCAGCAGACTAGCGGGACACACAGATACGCAGTATTTT. Translating gives CASSRLAGHTDTQYF.

The V and J genes are TRBV27 and TRBJ1-3; D not certain. This CDR3 comprises 12 residues. Germline V gives CDR1 MNHEY, CDR2 SMNVEV (reference sequence). V shed 6 bases and J shed 0 bases, with 3 bases lying between them. This CDR3 reads CASRGSGNTIYF. Written as DNA, the CDR3 is TGTGCCAGCAGGGGCTCTGGAAACACCATATATTTT.

This chain links TRBV5-8 with TRBJ2-5; 8 bases map to TRBD2. The CDR3 is made up of 14 amino acids. V shed 4 bases, J shed 3 bases, and the junction held 5 bases outside the gene matches. Germline V gene sequence: CDR1 SGHTS, CDR2 YDEGEE. The DNA for the CDR3 is TGTGCCAGCAGCCTTAGCGGGACAAAAGAGACCCAGTACTTC. The encoded protein is CASSLSGTKETQYF. Full variable domain (remainder filled in from reference TRBV5-8 and TRBJ2-5): EAGVTQSPTHLIKTRGQQATLRCSPISGHTSVYWYQQALGLGLQFLLWYDEGEERNRGNFPPRFSGRQFPNYSSELNVNALELEDSALYLCASSLSGTKETQYFGPGTRLLVL.